The 21 T cell receptor beta chains below were found in one sample sequenced in a study of PD-L1 blockade in urothelial cancer. Libraries were prepared by immunoSEQ multiplex PCR; TCRdb keeps only in-frame clonotypes and omits some of them. The sample yields 35,000 to 50,000 clones, more than 65% seen once. Sequencing used PBMCs, obtained around atezolizumab (anti-PD-L1) treatment. The source is a man aged 65-85 years with urothelial cancer.

The gene calls are TRBV5-4 and TRBJ2-1, with D possibly being TRBD2 (5 bases). The V end was cut by 2 bases, the J end by 8 bases, with 11 bases between. Germline V lookup: CDR1 SGHNT, CDR2 YYREEE (reference sequence). This CDR3 is 13 amino acids long. In nucleotides, the CDR3 is TGTGCCAGCAGCTTCCCACTAGTTGATGAGCAGTTCTTC. Residues: CASSFPLVDEQFF.

The CDR3: CASSYGSAGTEAFF. Written as DNA, the CDR3 is TGTGCCAGCAGTTACGGCTCTGCGGGCACTGAAGCTTTCTTT. The rearrangement uses TRBV6-6 and TRBJ1-1; D not certain. The germline gives CDR1 MNHNY, CDR2 SVGAGI (reference sequence). Trimming took off 2 bases at V and 4 bases at J, with 11 bases between the two ends. The CDR3 has 14 amino acids.

The CDR3: CASIFSGSSTGELFF. The CDR3 DNA reads as TGTGCCAGCATTTTTAGCGGGAGTTCGACCGGGGAGCTGTTTTTT. This rearrangement joins TRBV6-1 to TRBJ2-2, with TRBD2 matching 9 bases. Germline loops: CDR1 MNHNS, CDR2 SASEGT. The CDR3 is 15 amino acids. Trimming at V came to 7 bases and at J to 5 bases, leaving 8 bases not matched to a gene.

J is TRBJ1-2 and V is TRBV7-2; TRBD1 might be the D (5 bases). V lost 1 base and J 3 bases, leaving 9 bases between the germline ends. The CDR3 contains 14 residues. Looked up from germline, CDR1 is SGHTA and CDR2 is FQGNSA. The CDR3 here is CASSLEGADYGYTF. CDR3 in DNA: TGTGCCAGCAGCTTAGAAGGGGCTGACTATGGCTACACCTTC.

The DNA for the CDR3 is TGTGCCAGCTCACCACCGTCCGCGGGGGGCTATGGCTACACCTTC. Translated: CASSPPSAGGYGYTF. The rearrangement uses TRBV18 and TRBJ1-2; TRBD1 is a possible D gene (5 bases). Trimming removed 0 bases at V and 4 bases at J, with 12 bases between. This CDR3 is built from 15 residues. Germline V gene data show CDR1 as KGHSH and CDR2 as LQKENI.

CDR3 sequence reads: CASGPLVTGELFF. In DNA form, the CDR3 reads TGTGCCAGCGGCCCCCTCGTCACCGGGGAGCTGTTTTTT. The chain is built from TRBV25-1 and TRBJ2-2; D uncertain. The ends were cut back, 8 bases at V and 4 bases at J, with 11 bases in the middle. The germline gives CDR1 MGHDK, CDR2 SYGVNS. This CDR3 has 13 residues. Full variable domain (remainder filled in from reference TRBV25-1 and TRBJ2-2): EADIYQTPRYLVIGTGKKITLECSQTMGHDKMYWYQQDPGMELHLIHYSYGVNSTEKGDLSSESTVSRIRTEHFPLTLESARPSHTSQYLCASGPLVTGELFFGEGSRLTVL.

The chain has TRBV11-3 and TRBJ1-2, with D uncertain. This CDR3 has 15 amino acids. V shed 6 bases and J shed 4 bases, with 18 bases lying between them. The germline CDR1 and CDR2 sequences are SGHNT and YENEEA. CDR3 DNA sequence: TGTGCCAGCAGTCGGAGCCCCAACCCGGGCTATGGCTACACCTTC. Its translation is CASSRSPNPGYGYTF.

The chain couples TRBV5-1 to TRBJ2-5; 11 bases map to TRBD2. The CDR3 runs 17 residues. Per the germline V gene, CDR1 is SGHRS and CDR2 is YFSETQ. J gave up 2 bases and V 1 base, and 7 bases lay outside the gene matches. The CDR3 reads CASSLQTIAGGQETQYF. The CDR3 nucleotides read TGCGCCAGCAGCTTGCAAACTATAGCGGGAGGGCAAGAGACCCAGTACTTC.

The chain carries TRBV4-1 and TRBJ2-1; TRBD2 aligns across 8 bases. CDR3 length: 17 amino acids. Losses at the gene ends were 2 bases for V and 7 bases for J; bases not matched to a gene: 13. Germline lookup yields CDR1 MGHRA and CDR2 YSYEKL. In nucleotides, the CDR3 is TGCGCCAGCAGCCAACCCGTGGGTAGCGGGATAGGTAATGAGCAGTTCTTC. Protein: CASSQPVGSGIGNEQFF.

This chain links TRBV5-1 with TRBJ2-7; the D gene is possibly TRBD1 (6 bases). Germline V gene data show CDR1 as SGHRS and CDR2 as YFSETQ. This CDR3 is 13 amino acids long. The ends were cut back, 4 bases at V and 7 bases at J, with 15 bases in the middle. The CDR3 nucleotides read TGCGCCAGCAGCGTAGGGGGACCAGAAGAGCAGTACTTC. This codes for CASSVGGPEEQYF.

This clone showed up just a few times. This chain joins TRBV7-9 and TRBJ2-3; 11 bases line up with TRBD2. Germline V gene sequence: CDR1 SEHNR, CDR2 FQNEAQ (reference sequence). This CDR3 spans 16 amino acids. The junction had 4 bases not matched to a gene; V was cut back by 4 bases and J by 1 base. CDR3 sequence (DNA): TGTGCCAGCAGCTCCTTAGCGGGAGGGGGCACAGATACGCAGTATTTT. Translating gives CASSSLAGGGTDTQYF.

This clone was seen a handful of times. V usage is TRBV5-4 and J usage is TRBJ2-3, with TRBD1 identical over 8 bases. CDR3 length: 14 amino acids. Germline CDR1 is SGHNT and CDR2 is YYREEE (reference sequence). J gave up 3 bases and V 6 bases, and 6 bases lay outside the gene matches. The DNA of the CDR3 is TGTGCCAGCAAACAGGGACAGGTTACAGATACGCAGTATTTT. This gives the protein CASKQGQVTDTQYF.

This clone was seen once. This sequence joins TRBV9 and TRBJ2-3; unclear D gene. The V end lost 4 bases, the J end lost 0 bases, and 3 bases lay between the germline ends. Per the germline V gene, CDR1 is SGDLS and CDR2 is YYNGEE. The CDR3 has 12 residues. The CDR3 DNA reads TGTGCCAGCAGCCCTAGCACAGATACGCAGTATTTT. Translating it yields CASSPSTDTQYF.

The chain combines TRBV10-3 with TRBJ2-1; perhaps TRBD2 as D (5 bases). This CDR3 is built from 13 residues. Germline CDR1 is ENHRY and CDR2 is SYGVKD. V lost 2 bases and J lost 7, with 9 bases in between. CDR3 sequence: CAISEGLANEQFF. The CDR3 DNA sequence: TGTGCCATCAGTGAGGGACTTGCGAATGAGCAGTTCTTC.

The V and J genes are TRBV9 and TRBJ1-4; 7 bases map to TRBD1. The germline V gene has CDR1 SGDLS and CDR2 YYNGEE. V was pared by 10 bases and J by 7 bases, with 13 bases of the junction left unmatched. This CDR3 has 14 residues. CDR3: CASRRGLGPEKLFF. The CDR3 DNA is TGTGCCTCTCGAAGGGGGCTGGGACCTGAAAAACTGTTTTTT.

V is TRBV11-3 and J is TRBJ2-1; 8 positions match TRBD1. There are 14 residues in the CDR3. Germline CDR1 is SGHNT and CDR2 is YENEEA. Trimming took 4 bases from V and 8 from J; bases not matched to a gene: 7. The CDR3 protein is CASSSSGGLYEQFF. The CDR3 DNA reads as TGTGCCAGCAGCTCATCAGGGGGCTTGTATGAGCAGTTCTTC.

The CDR3 region has the DNA TGCAGTGCTAGCCGCACAGTGGAAGCTTTCTTT. Protein sequence: CSASRTVEAFF. The chain links TRBV20-1 to TRBJ1-1; D is undetermined. V dropped 3 bases and J dropped 8 bases, with 10 bases sitting between them. Germline CDR1 is DFQATT and CDR2 is SNEGSKA (reference sequence). There are 11 residues in the CDR3.

The V call is TRBV28, the J call TRBJ1-2, with TRBD1 matching over 8 bases. Germline V gene sequence: CDR1 MDHEN, CDR2 SYDVKM. The ends lost 5 bases at V and 5 bases at J; junction bases unmatched: 10. CDR3 length equals 15 residues. CDR3 nucleotides: TGTGCCAGCAGTGGACAGGGTACGACGGGTTATGGCTACACCTTC. Translated, it gives CASSGQGTTGYGYTF.

The chain links TRBV2 to TRBJ2-3; 11 bases line up with TRBD2. J gave up 4 bases and V 8 bases, and 8 bases lay outside the gene matches. The CDR3 is made up of 15 amino acids. Germline lookup yields CDR1 SNHLY and CDR2 FYNNEI. CDR3 coding DNA: TGTGCCAGCCGAACTAGCGGGAGCGGGGCAGATACGCAGTATTTT. The encoded protein is CASRTSGSGADTQYF.

This chain links TRBV7-8 with TRBJ2-3; D is unresolved. There are 14 residues in the CDR3. CDR1 and CDR2 from the germline V gene are SGHVS and FQNEAQ. V was pared by 2 bases and J by 1 base, with 7 bases between. The CDR3 DNA is TGTGCCAGCAGCTTAATCAGTGGCACAGATACGCAGTATTTT. It is translated as CASSLISGTDTQYF.

The chain employs TRBV5-8 and TRBJ1-1; 9 bases are a match to TRBD1. The CDR3 is 16 amino acids. The V gene end was trimmed by 4 bases and the J gene end by 0 bases; junction bases not matched to a gene: 7. Germline CDR1 and CDR2: SGHTS and YDEGEE. The CDR3 DNA follows: TGTGCCAGCAGCCCCCGGGACAGGGAACTGAACACTGAAGCTTTCTTT. Protein sequence: CASSPRDRELNTEAFF.